The 15 T cell receptor beta chains in this list originate from one sample, sequenced in a study of PD-1 blockade in classical Hodgkin lymphoma. Every one of the patients relapsed after autologous stem cell transplantation (brentuximab vedotin exposure was variable). Measured with immunoSEQ multiplex PCR; TCRdb has only the in-frame clones, and not every one. The sample has roughly 40,000 clones; about 71% are singletons. This specimen consisted of peripheral blood mononuclear cells (PBMCs), obtained at baseline. Receptor source: a human donor with classical Hodgkin lymphoma.

The rearrangement links TRBV7-9 to TRBJ2-7, with TRBD1 identical over 8 bases. In germline, CDR1 is SEHNR, CDR2 FQNEAQ (reference sequence). Unmatched junction bases numbered 12, after V lost 2 bases and J lost 3 bases. The CDR3 runs to 17 residues. CDR3 bases: TGTGCCAGCAGCTTAATCCCCCAGGGGGCGCAGGTCTACGAGCAGTACTTC. Its protein is CASSLIPQGAQVYEQYF.

V is TRBV29-1 and J is TRBJ1-2, with unresolved D. The germline CDR1 and CDR2 sequences are SQVTM and ANQGSEA. The V gene lost 8 bases and the J gene lost 5 bases, with 12 bases spanning the gap. CDR3 length: 11 residues. The CDR3 reads CSFQREYGYTF. The CDR3 DNA is TGCAGCTTTCAACGGGAGTATGGCTACACCTTC.

This clone was picked up many times. The genes are TRBV27 and TRBJ1-5; D call uncertain. This CDR3 has 16 amino acids. Germline assignment: CDR1 MNHEY and CDR2 SMNVEV (reference sequence). V was trimmed by 5 bases and J by 7 bases, leaving 21 bases between them. CDR3 residues: CASSLVPDKIGQPQHF. CDR3 coding DNA: TGTGCCAGCAGTCTCGTTCCTGACAAAATAGGGCAGCCCCAGCATTTT.

This rearrangement joins TRBV18 to TRBJ1-4; 9 bases align to TRBD1. CDR1 is KGHSH and CDR2 is LQKENI in the germline V gene. V shed 6 bases, J shed 6 bases, and the junction held 8 bases outside the gene matches. The CDR3 has 15 residues. CDR3 amino acids: CASSPGTGNYEKLFF. For the CDR3, the DNA is TGTGCCAGCTCGCCCGGGACAGGGAATTATGAAAAACTGTTTTTT.

The rearrangement joins TRBV7-2 to TRBJ2-7, with 7 nucleotides matching TRBD2. CDR1 is SGHTA, CDR2 FQGNSA, per germline. The CDR3 has 16 amino acids. Trimming cost V 3 bases and J 7 bases; bases outside gene matches: 15. CDR3 sequence (DNA): TGTGCCAGCAGCTTTCGTTCGGGACTAAGCTCTCGAGAGCAGTACTTC. This sequence encodes CASSFRSGLSSREQYF.

This clone has more than one count but fewer than ten. This chain joins TRBV7-6 and TRBJ2-1; D uncertain. V was shortened by 5 bases and J by 0 bases, with 11 bases between the two germline ends. The germline V gene encodes CDR1 SGHVS and CDR2 FNYEAQ. This CDR3 is 15 amino acids long. The CDR3 DNA reads TGTGCCAGCAGCCCGACGCAAAGCTCCTACAATGAGCAGTTCTTC. As protein: CASSPTQSSYNEQFF.

CDR3 coding DNA: TGTGCCAGCAGCTTAGGAGGACAGGGGAGCAATGAGCAGTTCTTC. Its protein is CASSLGGQGSNEQFF. The V call is TRBV11-2, the J call TRBJ2-1; 9 bases line up with TRBD1. CDR3 size: 15 residues. J lost 6 bases, V lost 1 base, and 4 bases had no gene match. Germline V lookup: CDR1 SGHAT, CDR2 FQNNGV.

The table lists this clone with many counts. In nucleotides, the CDR3 is TGTGCCAGTAGATCCGCCGGGAGGGTGCAAAATGAGCAGTTCTTC. Protein sequence: CASRSAGRVQNEQFF. This rearrangement joins TRBV19 to TRBJ2-1; 8 positions match TRBD2. The germline V gene encodes CDR1 LNHDA and CDR2 SQIVND (reference sequence). Trimming took 6 bases from V and 7 from J; bases not matched to a gene: 11. The CDR3 loop spans 15 amino acids.

The rearrangement links TRBV18 to TRBJ2-2; D gene unclear. Germline CDR1 is KGHSH and CDR2 is LQKENI. The length of the CDR3 is 15 residues. V lost 3 bases, J lost 3 bases, and 11 bases lay in between. In DNA, the CDR3 is TGTGCCAGCTCACCGAGAGTGAGAGACACCGGGGAGCTGTTTTTT. Protein product: CASSPRVRDTGELFF. The full variable domain, its missing parts supplied by reference TRBV18 and TRBJ2-2, is NAGVMQNPRHLVRRRGQEARLRCSPMKGHSHVYWYRQLPEEGLKFMVYLQKENIIDESGMPKERFSAEFPKEGPSILRIQQVVRGDSAAYFCASSPRVRDTGELFFGEGSRLTVL.

This rearrangement joins TRBV2 to TRBJ2-7; D is perhaps TRBD2 (6 bases). Between the trimmed V and J ends, which lost 10 bases and 1 base, there was a span of 14 bases. The CDR3 is made up of 13 amino acids. Germline values: CDR1 SNHLY, CDR2 FYNNEI. The chain's CDR3 is CANSRDLSYEQYF. The CDR3 DNA sequence: TGTGCCAATTCCCGGGACTTATCCTACGAGCAGTACTTC. Supplemented by reference TRBV2 and TRBJ2-7, the full variable domain reads EPEVTQTPSHQVTQMGQEVILRCVPISNHLYFYWYRQILGQKVEFLVSFYNNEISEKSEIFDDQFSVERPDGSNFTLKIRSTKLEDSAMYFCANSRDLSYEQYFGPGTRLTVT.

The rearrangement uses TRBV6-5 and TRBJ2-7; possibly TRBD1 for D (6 bases). This CDR3 region has 15 residues. Germline-derived CDR1 and CDR2 are MNHEY and SVGAGI. Trimming took off 6 bases at V and 2 bases at J, with 17 bases between the two ends. The CDR3 DNA is TGTGCCAGCAGCCCCATCAAACAGGGCCCCTACGAGCAGTACTTC. This translates into CASSPIKQGPYEQYF.

The chain has TRBV6-6 and TRBJ2-7, with D perhaps TRBD1 or TRBD2 (6 bases each). The CDR3 is made up of 13 amino acids. Germline V gives CDR1 MNHNY, CDR2 SVGAGI (reference sequence). V was shortened by 6 bases and J by 6 bases, with 15 bases between the two germline ends. The CDR3 loop is CASSAGHRSEQYF. The CDR3 region has the DNA TGTGCCAGCAGCGCGGGACACCGCTCCGAGCAGTACTTC.

The chain couples TRBV7-2 to TRBJ1-2, with D tentatively TRBD1 (6 bases). The CDR3 loop spans 13 amino acids. V dropped 0 bases and J dropped 8 bases, with 10 bases sitting between them. Germline CDR1 reads SGHTA; CDR2 reads FQGNSA. CDR3 sequence (DNA): TGTGCCAGCAGCTTAGCGCGGGGGGCGGGCTACACCTTC. It translates to CASSLARGAGYTF.

This clone turned up a few times. This chain connects TRBV15 to TRBJ2-3; D gene uncertain. This CDR3 contains 13 residues. V shed 5 bases and J shed 5 bases, with 11 bases lying between them. Germline lookup yields CDR1 LNHNV and CDR2 YYDKDF (reference sequence). CDR3 amino acids: CATSAFSGDTQYF. CDR3 sequence (DNA): TGTGCCACCAGCGCCTTTAGTGGAGATACGCAGTATTTT.

The chain carries TRBV9 and TRBJ2-2; the D is unclear. Between the trimmed V and J ends, which lost 2 bases and 0 bases, there was a span of 8 bases. The CDR3 has 15 amino acids. Germline CDR1 and CDR2: SGDLS and YYNGEE. The CDR3 nucleotides are TGTGCCAGCAGCGTTAGTCGTACGAACACCGGGGAGCTGTTTTTT. This sequence encodes CASSVSRTNTGELFF.